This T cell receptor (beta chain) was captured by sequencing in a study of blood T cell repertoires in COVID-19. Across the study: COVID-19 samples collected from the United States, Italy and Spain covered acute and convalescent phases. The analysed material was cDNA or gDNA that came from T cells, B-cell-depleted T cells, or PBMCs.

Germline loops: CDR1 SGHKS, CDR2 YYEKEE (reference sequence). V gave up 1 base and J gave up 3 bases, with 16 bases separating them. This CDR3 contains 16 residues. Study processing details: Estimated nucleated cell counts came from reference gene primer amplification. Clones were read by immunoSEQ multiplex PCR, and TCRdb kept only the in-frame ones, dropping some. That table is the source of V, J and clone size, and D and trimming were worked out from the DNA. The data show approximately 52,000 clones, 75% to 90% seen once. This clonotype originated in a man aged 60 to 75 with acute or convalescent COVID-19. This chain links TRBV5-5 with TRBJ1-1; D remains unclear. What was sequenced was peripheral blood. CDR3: CASSLLLFPPDTEAFF. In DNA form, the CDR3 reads TGTGCCAGCAGCTTGTTGCTCTTCCCCCCGGACACTGAAGCTTTCTTT.